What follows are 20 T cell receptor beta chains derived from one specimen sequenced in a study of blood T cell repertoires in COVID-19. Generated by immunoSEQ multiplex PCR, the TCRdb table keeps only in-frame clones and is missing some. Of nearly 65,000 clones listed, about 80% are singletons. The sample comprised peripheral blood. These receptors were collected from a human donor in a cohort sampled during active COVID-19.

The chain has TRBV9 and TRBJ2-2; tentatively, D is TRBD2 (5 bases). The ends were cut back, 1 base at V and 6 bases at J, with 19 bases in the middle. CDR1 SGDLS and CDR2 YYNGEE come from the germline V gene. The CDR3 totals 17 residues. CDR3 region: CASSVPVTGNFAGELFF. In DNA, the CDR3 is TGTGCCAGCAGCGTACCCGTCACGGGGAATTTCGCCGGGGAGCTGTTTTTT.

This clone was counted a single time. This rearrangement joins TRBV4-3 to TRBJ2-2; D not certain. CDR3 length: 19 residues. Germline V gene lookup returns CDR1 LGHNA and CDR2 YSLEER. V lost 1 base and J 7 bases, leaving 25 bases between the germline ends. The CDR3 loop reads CASSQVISLPAAGGGELFF. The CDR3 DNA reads TGCGCCAGCAGCCAAGTCATTTCACTTCCGGCCGCCGGCGGCGGGGAGCTGTTTTTT.

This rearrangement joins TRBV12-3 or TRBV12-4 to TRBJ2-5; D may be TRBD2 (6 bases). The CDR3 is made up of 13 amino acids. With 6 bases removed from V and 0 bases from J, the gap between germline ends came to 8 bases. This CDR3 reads CASRGDYQETQYF. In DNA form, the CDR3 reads TGTGCCAGCAGGGGGGACTACCAAGAGACCCAGTACTTC.

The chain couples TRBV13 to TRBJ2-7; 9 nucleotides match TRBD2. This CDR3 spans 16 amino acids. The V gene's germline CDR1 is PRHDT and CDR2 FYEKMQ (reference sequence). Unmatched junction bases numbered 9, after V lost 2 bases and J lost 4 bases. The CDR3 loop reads CASSLLGSGRIYEQYF. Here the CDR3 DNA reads TGTGCCAGCAGCTTACTCGGTAGCGGGAGAATATACGAGCAGTACTTC.

The CDR3 DNA sequence: TGTGCCAGCAGCGGGTTAGAGTACGAGCAGTACTTC. This translates into CASSGLEYEQYF. This chain links TRBV2 with TRBJ2-7; D not resolved. The CDR3 contains 12 residues. The germline CDR1 and CDR2 sequences are SNHLY and FYNNEI. V was clipped by 6 bases and J by 4 bases, with 10 bases between them.

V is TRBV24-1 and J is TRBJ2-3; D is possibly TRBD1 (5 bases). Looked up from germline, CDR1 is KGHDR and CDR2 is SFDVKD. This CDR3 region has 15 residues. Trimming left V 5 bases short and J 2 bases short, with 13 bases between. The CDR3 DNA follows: TGTGCCACCAGTGCCTTGGGGCAGGACACAGATACGCAGTATTTT. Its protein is CATSALGQDTDTQYF.

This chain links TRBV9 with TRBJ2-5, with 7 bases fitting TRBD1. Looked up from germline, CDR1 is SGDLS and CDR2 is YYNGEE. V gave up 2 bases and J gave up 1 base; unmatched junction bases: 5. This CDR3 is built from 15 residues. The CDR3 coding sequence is TGTGCCAGCAGCGTTCAGACAGGGTCCCAAGAGACCCAGTACTTC. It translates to CASSVQTGSQETQYF.

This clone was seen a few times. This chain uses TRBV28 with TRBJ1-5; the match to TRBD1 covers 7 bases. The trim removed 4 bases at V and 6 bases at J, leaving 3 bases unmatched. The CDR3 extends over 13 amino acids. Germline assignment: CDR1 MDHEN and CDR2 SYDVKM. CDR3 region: CASSSGGPQPQHF. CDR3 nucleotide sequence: TGTGCCAGCAGTTCAGGGGGGCCTCAGCCCCAGCATTTT.

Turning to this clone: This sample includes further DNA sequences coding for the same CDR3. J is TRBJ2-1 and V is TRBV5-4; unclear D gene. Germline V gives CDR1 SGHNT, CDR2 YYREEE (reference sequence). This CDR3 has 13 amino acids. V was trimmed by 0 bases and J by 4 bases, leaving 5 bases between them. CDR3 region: CASSLDTYNEQFF. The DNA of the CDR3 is TGTGCCAGCAGCTTGGACACATACAATGAGCAGTTCTTC.

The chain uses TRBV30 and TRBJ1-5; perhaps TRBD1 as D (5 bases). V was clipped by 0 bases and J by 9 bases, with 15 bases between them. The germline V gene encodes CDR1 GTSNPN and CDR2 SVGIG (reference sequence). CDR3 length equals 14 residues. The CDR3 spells CAWSVQARKGPQHF. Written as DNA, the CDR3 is TGTGCCTGGAGTGTACAGGCCAGAAAGGGGCCCCAGCATTTT.

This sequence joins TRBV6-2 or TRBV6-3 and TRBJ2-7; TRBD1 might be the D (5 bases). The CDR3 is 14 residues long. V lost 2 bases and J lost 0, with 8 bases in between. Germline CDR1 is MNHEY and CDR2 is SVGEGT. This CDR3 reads CASSYPDSSYEQYF. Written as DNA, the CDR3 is TGTGCCAGCAGTTACCCAGACAGCTCCTACGAGCAGTACTTC.

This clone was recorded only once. CDR3 residues: CASSPAGGPDTQYF. In DNA form, the CDR3 reads TGCGCCAGCAGTCCAGCGGGGGGCCCAGATACGCAGTATTTT. This chain joins TRBV5-1 and TRBJ2-3, with 9 bases lining up with TRBD2. With V trimmed by 5 bases and J by 4 bases, 5 bases remained unmatched. The CDR3 has 14 amino acids. Germline V CDR1 and CDR2: SGHRS, YFSETQ.

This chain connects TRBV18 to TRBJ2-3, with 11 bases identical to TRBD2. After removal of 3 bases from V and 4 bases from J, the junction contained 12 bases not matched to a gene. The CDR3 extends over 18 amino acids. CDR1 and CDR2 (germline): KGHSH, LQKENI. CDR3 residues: CASSPNPVAGGQSDTQYF. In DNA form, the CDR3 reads TGTGCCAGCTCACCGAACCCGGTAGCGGGAGGGCAGTCAGATACGCAGTATTTT.

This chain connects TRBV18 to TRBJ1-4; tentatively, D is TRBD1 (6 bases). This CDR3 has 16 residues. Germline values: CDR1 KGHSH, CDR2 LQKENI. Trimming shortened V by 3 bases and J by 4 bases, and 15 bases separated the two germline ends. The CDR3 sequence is CASSPPNRDNNEKLFF. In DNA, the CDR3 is TGTGCCAGCTCACCCCCAAACAGGGATAATAATGAAAAACTGTTTTTT.

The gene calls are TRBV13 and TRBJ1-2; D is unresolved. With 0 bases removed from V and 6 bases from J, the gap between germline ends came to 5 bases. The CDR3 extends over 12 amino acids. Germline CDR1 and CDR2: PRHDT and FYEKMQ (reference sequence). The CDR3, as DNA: TGTGCCAGCAGCTTAGGTCGGGATGGCTACACCTTC. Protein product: CASSLGRDGYTF.

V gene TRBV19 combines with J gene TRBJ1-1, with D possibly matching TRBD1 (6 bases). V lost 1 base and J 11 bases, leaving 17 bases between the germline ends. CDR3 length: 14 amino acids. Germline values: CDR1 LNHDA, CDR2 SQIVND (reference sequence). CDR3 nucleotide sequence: TGTGCCAGTAGTATAGGGCAGGGGAGAGTTGGGGCTTTCTTT. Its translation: CASSIGQGRVGAFF. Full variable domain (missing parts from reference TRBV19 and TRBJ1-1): DGGITQSPKYLFRKEGQNVTLSCEQNLNHDAMYWYRQDPGQGLRLIYYSQIVNDFQKGDIAEGYSVSREKKESFPLTVTSAQKNPTAFYLCASSIGQGRVGAFFGQGTRLTVV.

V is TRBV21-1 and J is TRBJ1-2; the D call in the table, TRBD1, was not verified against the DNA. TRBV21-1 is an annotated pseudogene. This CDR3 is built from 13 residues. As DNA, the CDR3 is TGTGCCAGCAGACAAACAGGGTACTATGGCTACACCTTC. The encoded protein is CASRQTGYYGYTF.

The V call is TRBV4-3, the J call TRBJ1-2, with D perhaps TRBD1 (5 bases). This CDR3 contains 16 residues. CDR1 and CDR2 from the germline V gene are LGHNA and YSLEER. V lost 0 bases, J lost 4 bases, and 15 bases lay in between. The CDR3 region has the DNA TGCGCCAGCAGCCAAGATGGACAACTCCCCTCCTATGGCTACACCTTC. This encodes CASSQDGQLPSYGYTF.

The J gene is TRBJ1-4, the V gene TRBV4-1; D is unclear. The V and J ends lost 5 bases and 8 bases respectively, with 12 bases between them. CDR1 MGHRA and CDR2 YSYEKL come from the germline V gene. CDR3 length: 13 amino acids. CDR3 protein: CASSLRNGEKLFF. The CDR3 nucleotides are TGCGCCAGCAGCTTGCGGAACGGGGAAAAACTGTTTTTT.

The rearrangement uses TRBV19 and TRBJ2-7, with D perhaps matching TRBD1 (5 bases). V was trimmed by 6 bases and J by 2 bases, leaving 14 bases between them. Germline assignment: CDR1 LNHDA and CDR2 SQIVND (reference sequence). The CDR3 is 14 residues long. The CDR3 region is CASSVAQGAYEQYF. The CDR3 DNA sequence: TGTGCCAGTAGCGTGGCCCAAGGGGCCTACGAGCAGTACTTC.